A single sample is the source of the 2 T cell receptor beta chains below, sequenced in a study of Graves' ophthalmopathy and Graves' hyperthyroidism. RNA transcripts yielded amplified TCR beta CDR3 regions. The first round was an RT-PCR with HTBI primers, and the second round was a multiplex PCR. TCRdb used MiXCR to reprocess the multiplex PCR reads, holding one entry per CDR3 protein. The sample lists 300,000 to 450,000 distinct CDR3 sequences, about 15% occurring once. Input material: peripheral blood. Every receptor here comes from an adult woman with stable Graves' hyperthyroidism.

This clonotype was seen ten or more times. This chain links TRBV6-2 or TRBV6-3 with TRBJ1-1, with 7 bases that match TRBD1. V trimming: 0 bases; J trimming: 5 bases; junction bases outside the gene matches: 3. Germline assignment: CDR1 MNHEY and CDR2 SVGEGT. The CDR3 loop spans 14 amino acids. The CDR3 nucleotides read TGTGCCAGCAGTTACTCGACAGGGAGGACTGAAGCTTTCTTT. This codes for CASSYSTGRTEAFF.

Comments on this clonotype: Relative to the germline gene, one junction end is altered; a read error may explain this. The chain uses TRBV4-1 and TRBJ2-7, with 9 bases fitting TRBD2. CDR3 length: 15 amino acids. Germline CDR1 MGHRA, CDR2 YSYEKL. The CDR3 bases are TGCGCCAGCAGCGTTTTGACTAGCGGATCCTACGAGCAGGACTTC. This encodes CASSVLTSGSYEQDF.